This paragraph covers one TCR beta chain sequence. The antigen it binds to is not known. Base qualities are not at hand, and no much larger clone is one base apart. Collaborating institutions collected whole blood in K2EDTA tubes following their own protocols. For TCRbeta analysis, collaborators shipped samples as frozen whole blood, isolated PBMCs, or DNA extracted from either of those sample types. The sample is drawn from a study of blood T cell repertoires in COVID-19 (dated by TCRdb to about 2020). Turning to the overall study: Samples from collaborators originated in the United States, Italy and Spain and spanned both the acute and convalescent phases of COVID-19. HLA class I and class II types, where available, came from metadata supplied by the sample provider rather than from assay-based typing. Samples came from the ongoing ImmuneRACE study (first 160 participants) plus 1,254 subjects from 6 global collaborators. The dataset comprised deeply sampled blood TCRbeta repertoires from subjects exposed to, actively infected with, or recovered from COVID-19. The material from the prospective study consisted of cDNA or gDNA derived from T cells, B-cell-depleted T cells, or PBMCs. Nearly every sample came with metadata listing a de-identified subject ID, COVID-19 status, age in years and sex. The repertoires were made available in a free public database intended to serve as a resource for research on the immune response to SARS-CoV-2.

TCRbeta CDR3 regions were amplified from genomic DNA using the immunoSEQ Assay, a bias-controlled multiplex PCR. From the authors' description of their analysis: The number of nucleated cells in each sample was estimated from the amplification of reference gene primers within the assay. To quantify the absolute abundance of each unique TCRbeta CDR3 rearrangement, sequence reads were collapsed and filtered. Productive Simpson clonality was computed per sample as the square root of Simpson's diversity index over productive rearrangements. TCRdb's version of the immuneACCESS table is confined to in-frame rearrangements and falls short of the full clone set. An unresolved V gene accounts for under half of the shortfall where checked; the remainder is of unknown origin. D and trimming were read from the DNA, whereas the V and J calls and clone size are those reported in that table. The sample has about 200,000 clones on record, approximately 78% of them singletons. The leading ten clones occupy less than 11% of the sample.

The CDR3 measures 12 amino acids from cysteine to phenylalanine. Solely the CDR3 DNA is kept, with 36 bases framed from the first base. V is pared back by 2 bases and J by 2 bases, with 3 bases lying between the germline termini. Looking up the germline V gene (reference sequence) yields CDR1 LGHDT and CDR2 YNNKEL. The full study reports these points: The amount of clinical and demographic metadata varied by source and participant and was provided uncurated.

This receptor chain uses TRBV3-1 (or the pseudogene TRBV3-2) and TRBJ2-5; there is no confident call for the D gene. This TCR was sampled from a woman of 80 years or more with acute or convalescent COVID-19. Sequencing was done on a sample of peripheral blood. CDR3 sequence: CASSQQQETQYF. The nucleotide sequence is TGTGCCAGCAGCCAACAACAAGAGACCCAGTACTTC.